The T cell receptor beta chain under discussion was sequenced for a study of control samples from healthy donors and cancer patients. Generated by immunoSEQ multiplex PCR, the TCRdb table keeps only in-frame clones and is missing some. The sample shows roughly 150,000 clones, roughly 92% of them seen only once. Germline V lookup: CDR1 MRHNA, CDR2 SNTAGT. The CDR3 consists of 15 residues. V dropped 8 bases and J dropped 9; count of bases not matched to a gene: 13. The chain is built from TRBV6-4 and TRBJ2-3; 11 positions agree with TRBD2. Sample: blood. The receptor's source is a man in his forties or fifties in good health. CDR3 loop: CASLGLAVIVYTQYF. CDR3 DNA: TGTGCCAGCCTGGGACTAGCGGTAATAGTATACACGCAGTATTTT.